The text below deals with one T cell receptor (beta chain). Germline assignment: CDR1 LGHDT and CDR2 YNNKEL (reference sequence). The CDR3 length is 14 residues. V gave up 5 bases and J gave up 4 bases, with 14 bases separating them. Alongside a J-beta primer mix, a sample-barcoded 5' primer served in a second PCR lasting roughly 7 to 12 cycles. TCRdb analysed the 5' RACE reads with MiXCR anew, one entry per CDR3 protein. The sample records 1.5 million to 2 million distinct CDR3 sequences, roughly a third being singletons. The record originates from a study of blood T cells in healthy people across ages. Background on the study: When template switching was applied, about one barcoded beta molecule was captured per two T cells.

This clonotype was sampled from a woman aged 25 to 45 in good health. The sequencing input was blood. The J gene is TRBJ2-5, the V gene TRBV3-1, with D perhaps TRBD1 or TRBD2 (6 bases each). Here the CDR3 reads CASSERGDGETQYF. In DNA, the CDR3 is TGTGCCAGCAGCGAAAGGGGGGATGGAGAGACCCAGTACTTC.